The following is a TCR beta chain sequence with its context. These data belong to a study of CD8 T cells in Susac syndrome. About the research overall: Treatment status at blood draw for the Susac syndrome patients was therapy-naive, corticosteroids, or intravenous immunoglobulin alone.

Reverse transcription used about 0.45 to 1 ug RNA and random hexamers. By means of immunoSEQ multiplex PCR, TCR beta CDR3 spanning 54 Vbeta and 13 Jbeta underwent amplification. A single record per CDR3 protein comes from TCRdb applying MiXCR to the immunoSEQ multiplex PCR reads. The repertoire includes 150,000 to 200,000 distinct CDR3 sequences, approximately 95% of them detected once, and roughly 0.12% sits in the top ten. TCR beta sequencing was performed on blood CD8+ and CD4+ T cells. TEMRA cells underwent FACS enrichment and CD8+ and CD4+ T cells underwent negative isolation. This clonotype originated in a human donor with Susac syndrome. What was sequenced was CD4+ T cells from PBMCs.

This chain's CDR3 is CASSSALAGATRREQYV. CDR3 DNA sequence: TGTGCCAGCAGCTCCGCGCTAGCGGGGGCCACTAGGAGAGAGCAGTACGTC. The V call is TRBV11-2, the J call TRBJ2-7; 10 bases are shared with TRBD2. V shed 4 bases and J 7 bases; nucleotides not matched to a gene: 16. Germline CDR1 is SGHAT and CDR2 is FQNNGV. The CDR3 consists of 17 residues.